This T cell receptor beta chain was observed in a study of blood T cell repertoires in COVID-19. Original analysis: Amplification with reference gene primers provided the estimates of nucleated cell counts. Sequencing was performed with immunoSEQ multiplex PCR; in TCRdb, only in-frame clones are kept and a portion is missing. V and J calls and clone size are copied from that table; D and trimming were computed from the DNA. The sample includes more than 300,000 clones, around 87% of them seen just once. A single count supports this clone. The CDR3 loop spans 15 amino acids. V lost 0 bases, J lost 3 bases, and 4 bases stayed unmatched. Germline CDR1 is LGHNA and CDR2 is YSLEER. The Seattle patients, enrolled during active infection, were followed longitudinally.

The sample taken for sequencing was peripheral blood. The clonotype was recovered from a woman in her fifties or sixties with COVID-19, enrolled during active disease. This chain joins TRBV4-3 and TRBJ2-7, with 8 bases matching TRBD2. The CDR3 region is CASSQDVAGSYEQYF. In DNA, the CDR3 is TGCGCCAGCAGCCAAGATGTAGCGGGGAGCTACGAGCAGTACTTC.